This T cell receptor (beta chain) is from a study of neoadjuvant anti-PD-1 for oral cavity cancer. Data came from immunoSEQ multiplex PCR; TCRdb stores just in-frame clones and leaves some out. The sample carries about 15,000 clones, 60% to 70% recorded once. The material sequenced was PBMCs, taken before nivolumab (anti-PD-1) treatment. The TCR sequence derives from a person aged 35-80 years with oral cavity squamous cell carcinoma.

CDR3 loop: CASSQDTGAQNSNQPQHF. The CDR3 DNA is TGCGCCAGCAGCCAAGATACCGGAGCACAGAATAGCAATCAGCCCCAGCATTTT. The chain links TRBV4-1 to TRBJ1-5; D call uncertain. Trimming removed 0 bases from V and 0 bases from J, with 15 bases in between. This CDR3 comprises 18 residues. Germline V CDR1 and CDR2: MGHRA, YSYEKL.